These 23 T cell receptor beta chains came from one sample sequenced in a study of cytomegalovirus exposure and HLA in healthy donors. The study ran its PCR with 60 Vbeta and 13 Jbeta primers. Profiling relied on immunoSEQ multiplex PCR, and the TCRdb table lists in-frame clones only, not all of them. The sample comprises 150,000 to 200,000 clones, roughly 80% of which are singletons, and about 8% rests with the top ten. The specimen sequenced was PBMCs. These receptors were taken from a woman aged 40 to 50 in good health and CMV-seropositive.

This clone has a single count. The chain recombines TRBV6-5 with TRBJ1-1, with 7 bases fitting TRBD1. The CDR3 covers 14 residues. CDR1 is MNHEY, CDR2 SVGAGI, per germline. V lost 6 bases to trimming and J lost 4 bases; unmatched junction nucleotides: 8. CDR3: CASRPTGAGTEAFF. CDR3 DNA: TGTGCCAGCAGGCCAACAGGGGCCGGCACTGAAGCTTTCTTT.

The V gene is TRBV5-1, the J gene TRBJ2-6; 10 bases agree with TRBD1. The V gene end was trimmed by 4 bases and the J gene end by 1 base; junction bases not matched to a gene: 11. The CDR3 covers 19 residues. Looked up from germline, CDR1 is SGHRS and CDR2 is YFSETQ. CDR3 loop: CASSAPTGGARSGANVLTF. The CDR3 DNA follows: TGCGCCAGCAGCGCCCCGACAGGGGGCGCCAGGTCTGGGGCCAACGTCCTGACTTTC.

The CDR3 protein is CASSISRMNTEAFF. The CDR3 DNA follows: TGTGCCAGTAGTATTTCCAGAATGAACACTGAAGCTTTCTTT. The rearrangement joins TRBV19 to TRBJ1-1; D unresolved. The V end lost 3 bases, the J end lost 0 bases, and 8 bases lay between the germline ends. In germline, CDR1 is LNHDA, CDR2 SQIVND (reference sequence). CDR3 length: 14 amino acids.

This chain uses TRBV20-1 with TRBJ2-5, with TRBD2 identical over 9 bases. This CDR3 contains 10 residues. Losses at the gene ends were 6 bases for V and 11 bases for J; bases not matched to a gene: 4. CDR1 and CDR2 (germline): DFQATT, SNEGSKA (reference sequence). The CDR3 reads CSARLAEQYF. In DNA form, the CDR3 reads TGCAGTGCCCGACTAGCGGAGCAGTACTTC.

The chain employs TRBV5-4 and TRBJ1-1; 7 bases line up with TRBD1. The V gene end was trimmed by 7 bases and the J gene end by 0 bases; junction bases not matched to a gene: 9. The CDR3 spans 15 residues. Germline V gene lookup returns CDR1 SGHNT and CDR2 YYREEE (reference sequence). CDR3 DNA sequence: TGTGCCAGCCGCCGGGACAGCAGCTTGAACACTGAAGCTTTCTTT. It specifies CASRRDSSLNTEAFF.

The rearrangement joins TRBV2 to TRBJ2-3, with 7 bases that match TRBD1. Per germline, CDR1 SNHLY and CDR2 FYNNEI. CDR3 length: 12 amino acids. Trimming removed 6 bases from V and 11 bases from J; junction bases left unmatched: 8. This CDR3 is CASRDRQGRQYF. CDR3 DNA: TGTGCCAGCAGGGACCGACAGGGTAGGCAGTATTTT.

This chain links TRBV10-2 with TRBJ2-2; 12 bases fit TRBD2. The germline gives CDR1 WSHSY, CDR2 SAAADI. The CDR3 loop spans 16 amino acids. The V gene end was trimmed by 2 bases and the J gene end by 4 bases; junction bases not matched to a gene: 2. CDR3 loop: CASSELAGGPTGELFF. The CDR3 nucleotides read TGCGCCAGCAGTGAGCTAGCGGGAGGGCCCACCGGGGAGCTGTTTTTT.

This rearrangement joins TRBV27 to TRBJ1-1; 9 bases agree with TRBD1. The CDR3 is 14 amino acids. V lost 3 bases, J lost 5 bases, and 4 bases stayed unmatched. The germline V gene encodes CDR1 MNHEY and CDR2 SMNVEV (reference sequence). In DNA, the CDR3 is TGTGCCAGCAGTTTTCGGGACAGGGTGACTGAAGCTTTCTTT. Amino acid sequence: CASSFRDRVTEAFF.

With regard to this clone: The same CDR3 can be traced to other DNA sequences in this sample. The chain uses TRBV28 and TRBJ2-7, with 10 nucleotides matching TRBD2. Unmatched junction bases numbered 4, after V lost 5 bases and J lost 0 bases. The germline CDR1 and CDR2 sequences are MDHEN and SYDVKM. The CDR3 runs 15 residues. The CDR3 sequence is CASSPLAGSSYEQYF. CDR3 sequence (DNA): TGTGCCAGCAGTCCACTAGCGGGGAGCTCCTACGAGCAGTACTTC.

The J gene is TRBJ2-1, the V gene TRBV9; 10 nucleotides agree with TRBD2. The CDR3 contains 19 residues. Germline trimming cut 1 base from V and 0 bases from J; bases unmatched to any gene: 10. Looked up from germline, CDR1 is SGDLS and CDR2 is YYNGEE. CDR3 loop: CASSVSLAGAPPSYNEQFF. For the CDR3, the DNA is TGTGCCAGCAGCGTAAGCCTAGCGGGAGCGCCCCCCTCCTACAATGAGCAGTTCTTC.

This clone has just a few counts. The J gene is TRBJ2-2, the V gene TRBV13, with 9 bases identical to TRBD1. The CDR3 extends over 21 amino acids. After removal of 6 bases from V and 3 bases from J, the junction contained 23 bases not matched to a gene. CDR1 and CDR2 from the germline V gene are PRHDT and FYEKMQ (reference sequence). The CDR3 DNA reads as TGTGCCAGCAGTCCCAATCTTTGGGGACAGGGACTCGGAATGGACACCGGGGAGCTGTTTTTT. Translated: CASSPNLWGQGLGMDTGELFF. Based on the CDR3 plus reference TRBV13 and TRBJ2-2, the full variable domain is AAGVIQSPRHLIKEKRETATLKCYPIPRHDTVYWYQQGPGQDPQFLISFYEKMQSDKGSIPDRFSAQQFSDYHSELNMSSLELGDSALYFCASSPNLWGQGLGMDTGELFFGEGSRLTVL.

The chain uses TRBV15 and TRBJ2-1; 9 bases fit TRBD2. The CDR3 is 14 amino acids. Germline values: CDR1 LNHNV, CDR2 YYDKDF (reference sequence). J was trimmed by 5 bases and V by 8 bases; bases with no gene match: 7. CDR3 nucleotides: TGTGCCACCTCCCTCCTAGCGGGGCACAATGAGCAGTTCTTC. Residues: CATSLLAGHNEQFF. The full variable domain, completed using reference TRBV15 and TRBJ2-1, is DAMVIQNPRYQVTQFGKPVTLSCSQTLNHNVMYWYQQKSSQAPKLLFHYYDKDFNNEADTPDNFQSRRPNTSFCFLDIRSPGLGDTAMYLCATSLLAGHNEQFFGPGTRLTVL.

This sequence joins TRBV19 and TRBJ2-6, with D perhaps TRBD2 (5 bases). V was clipped by 7 bases and J by 4 bases, with 11 bases between them. The CDR3 length is 14 residues. The V gene's germline CDR1 is LNHDA and CDR2 SQIVND (reference sequence). In DNA form, the CDR3 reads TGTGCCAGTAACGAGCTAGCCGGGGCCAACGTCCTGACTTTC. Translated, it gives CASNELAGANVLTF.

V gene TRBV7-3 combines with J gene TRBJ2-1, with D tentatively TRBD2 (6 bases). V was shortened by 4 bases and J by 0 bases, with 13 bases between the two germline ends. Germline values: CDR1 SGHTA, CDR2 FQGTGA. The CDR3 covers 16 residues. Here the CDR3 reads CASSSRSGSSYNEQFF. The CDR3 coding sequence is TGTGCCAGCAGCTCCCGGAGCGGGTCCTCCTACAATGAGCAGTTCTTC.

The chain employs TRBV18 and TRBJ2-1; TRBD2 matches 10 bases. The germline V gene has CDR1 KGHSH and CDR2 LQKENI. V lost 4 bases to trimming and J lost 5 bases; unmatched junction nucleotides: 5. This CDR3 is 15 amino acids long. CDR3 nucleotides: TGTGCCAGCTCACATCGGACTAGCGGAGACAATGAGCAGTTCTTC. It translates to CASSHRTSGDNEQFF.

DNA of the CDR3: TGCGCCAGCAGCGCGACAGGGGTCAACACTGAAGCTTTCTTT. It codes for CASSATGVNTEAFF. The rearrangement joins TRBV5-1 to TRBJ1-1, with TRBD1 matching 8 bases. The germline gives CDR1 SGHRS, CDR2 YFSETQ. V shed 4 bases, J shed 2 bases, and the junction held 4 bases outside the gene matches. CDR3 size: 14 residues.

The chain couples TRBV13 to TRBJ1-1; the match to TRBD1 covers 7 bases. CDR3 length equals 15 residues. CDR1 and CDR2 (germline): PRHDT, FYEKMQ (reference sequence). J was trimmed by 1 base and V by 0 bases; bases with no gene match: 2. The CDR3 coding sequence is TGTGCCAGCAGCTTAGGTGCAGGGGGGAACACTGAAGCTTTCTTT. It yields the protein CASSLGAGGNTEAFF. The whole variable domain, remainder taken from reference TRBV13 and TRBJ1-1, is AAGVIQSPRHLIKEKRETATLKCYPIPRHDTVYWYQQGPGQDPQFLISFYEKMQSDKGSIPDRFSAQQFSDYHSELNMSSLELGDSALYFCASSLGAGGNTEAFFGQGTRLTVV.

This clone has only one observation. The rearrangement joins TRBV5-1 to TRBJ1-3; tentative D call: TRBD1 (5 bases). The CDR3 has 14 residues. The ends were cut back, 0 bases at V and 5 bases at J, with 9 bases in the middle. Germline CDR1 is SGHRS and CDR2 is YFSETQ. CDR3 residues: CASSLGSGRNTIYF. For the CDR3, the DNA is TGCGCCAGCAGCTTGGGCTCAGGGAGAAACACCATATATTTT.

A note on this clone: Different DNA sequences within this sample yield the same CDR3. The chain is built from TRBV9 and TRBJ2-7; 8 bases align to TRBD1. Germline CDR1 is SGDLS and CDR2 is YYNGEE. Trimming at V came to 0 bases and at J to 2 bases, leaving 4 bases not matched to a gene. This CDR3 has 15 amino acids. The DNA of the CDR3 is TGTGCCAGCAGCGTAGGTGGGACAGGAGCCTACGAGCAGTACTTC. It codes for CASSVGGTGAYEQYF.

The chain couples TRBV5-8 to TRBJ2-1; weak D call: TRBD2 (5 bases). The CDR3 is made up of 12 amino acids. Between the trimmed V and J ends, which lost 4 bases and 10 bases, there was a span of 12 bases. The germline CDR1 and CDR2 sequences are SGHTS and YDEGEE. CDR3 residues: CASSPRRWEQFF. In DNA form, the CDR3 reads TGTGCCAGCAGCCCTAGGAGGTGGGAGCAGTTCTTC.

The chain recombines TRBV28 with TRBJ2-1; D might be TRBD2 (5 bases). This CDR3 is 11 amino acids long. CDR1 and CDR2 from the germline V gene are MDHEN and SYDVKM. Trimming removed 2 bases from V and 12 bases from J, with 8 bases in between. The CDR3 DNA reads as TGTGCCAGCAGTTTACCGGGAAGGCAGTTCTTC. Translated, it gives CASSLPGRQFF.

As concerns this clone: The sample has other DNA sequences that encode this CDR3 too. The chain links TRBV4-3 to TRBJ1-4, with D uncertain. The ends were cut back, 1 base at V and 8 bases at J, with 20 bases in the middle. CDR1 and CDR2 (germline): LGHNA, YSLEER. The CDR3 is 17 residues long. Here the CDR3 reads CASSQATVGQASEKLFF. The DNA of the CDR3 is TGCGCCAGCAGCCAAGCGACGGTTGGGCAGGCATCGGAAAAACTGTTTTTT.

The chain carries TRBV28 and TRBJ2-7; possible D gene TRBD2, 5 bases. The length of the CDR3 is 14 residues. CDR1 is MDHEN and CDR2 is SYDVKM in the germline V gene. V was clipped by 5 bases and J by 4 bases, with 15 bases between them. The CDR3 nucleotides read TGTGCCAGCAGTGCTCCGGGGTTGGAATACGAGCAGTACTTC. Protein: CASSAPGLEYEQYF. Complete variable domain (other parts from reference TRBV28 and TRBJ2-7): DVKVTQSSRYLVKRTGEKVFLECVQDMDHENMFWYRQDPGLGLRLIYFSYDVKMKEKGDIPEGYSVSREKKERFSLILESASTNQTSMYLCASSAPGLEYEQYFGPGTRLTVT.